The clone carrying this TCR beta chain has more than one count but fewer than ten. The data were obtained in a study of T cells in Graves' hyperthyroidism and ophthalmopathy. Study summary: Blood was drawn when the patient was first diagnosed and still untreated.

Amplified TCR beta CDR3 regions derived from RNA transcripts. Carried out on the TCR CDR3, a first-round RT-PCR used the HTBI primer set. TCRdb recomputed calls from the multiplex PCR reads with MiXCR, one row per CDR3 protein. There are around 520,000 distinct CDR3 sequences in the sample; less than 15% occur only once, and about 15% lies in the top ten. This receptor was taken from a middle-aged woman with Graves' hyperthyroidism. Sequenced: blood.

CDR3 sequence: CASSGGGAMRSPLHF. CDR3 sequence (DNA): TGTGCCAGCAGTGGGGGTGGGGCTATGCGTTCACCCCTCCACTTT. The V and J genes are TRBV25-1 and TRBJ1-6, with TRBD1 as a possible D gene (5 bases). The CDR3 has 15 residues. Germline V gene sequence: CDR1 MGHDK, CDR2 SYGVNS. Trimming left V 4 bases short and J 9 bases short, with 16 bases between.